Sequencing of this T cell receptor (beta chain) was carried out in a study of T cell responses to AZD1222 COVID-19 vaccine. Whole-study context: Second-dose groups at about 4 or about 12 weeks were pooled.

Method: immunoSEQ multiplex PCR; TCRdb's copy keeps in-frame clones and lacks some. The sample gives roughly 120,000 clones, around 90% of which show up once; roughly 1.1% is in the top ten. The CDR3 length is 15 residues. Trimming removed 3 bases from V and 2 bases from J; junction bases left unmatched: 0. CDR1 MGHRA and CDR2 YSYEKL come from the germline V gene. Whole-study results and caveats: Among the donors, most were white British and more were female, and clonal diversity was possibly underestimated. There were vaccine-associated CD4 TCRs across spike, dominant at 160-218 and 743-854.

As to this clone: The antigen is undetermined.

The sequence came from an adult in good health. The starting material was peripheral blood, obtained on day 0 of AZD1222 vaccination. The chain is built from TRBV4-1 and TRBJ1-5; 11 bases line up with TRBD1. This CDR3 is CASSQGQGGNQPQHF. CDR3 DNA sequence: TGCGCCAGCAGCCAGGGACAGGGGGGCAATCAGCCCCAGCATTTT.